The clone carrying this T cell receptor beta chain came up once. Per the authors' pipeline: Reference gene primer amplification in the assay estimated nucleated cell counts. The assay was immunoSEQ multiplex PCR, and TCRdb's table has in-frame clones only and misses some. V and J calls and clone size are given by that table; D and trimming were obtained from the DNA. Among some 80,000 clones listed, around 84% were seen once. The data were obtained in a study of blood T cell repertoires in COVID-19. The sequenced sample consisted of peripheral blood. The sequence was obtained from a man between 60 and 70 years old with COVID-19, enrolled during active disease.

The CDR3 loop is CASSSGGVRNQPQHF. The DNA of the CDR3 is TGTGCCAGCAGTTCGGGAGGGGTGCGGAATCAGCCCCAGCATTTT. The rearrangement links TRBV28 to TRBJ1-5; tentatively, D is TRBD1 (5 bases). The CDR3 extends over 15 amino acids. Germline CDR1 and CDR2: MDHEN and SYDVKM. Trimming pared 4 bases from V and 4 bases from J, leaving 14 bases between.